The following is a T cell receptor (beta chain) sequence with its context. This sample was included in a study of T cell responses to AZD1222 COVID-19 vaccine. Sequencing used immunoSEQ multiplex PCR; TCRdb keeps in-frame clones, though not all of them. The sample lists 150,000 to 200,000 clones; roughly nine tenths were seen once. Trimming at V came to 4 bases and at J to 10 bases, leaving 9 bases not matched to a gene. This CDR3 has 14 residues. Germline V lookup: CDR1 KGHDR, CDR2 SFDVKD. This specimen was peripheral blood, taken on day 0 of AZD1222 vaccination. This TCR came from an adult in good health. This chain joins TRBV24-1 and TRBJ1-1; 9 bases line up with TRBD1. CDR3 residues: CATSDLGTGWVAFF. The CDR3 nucleotides read TGTGCCACCAGTGACCTTGGGACAGGGTGGGTAGCTTTCTTT.